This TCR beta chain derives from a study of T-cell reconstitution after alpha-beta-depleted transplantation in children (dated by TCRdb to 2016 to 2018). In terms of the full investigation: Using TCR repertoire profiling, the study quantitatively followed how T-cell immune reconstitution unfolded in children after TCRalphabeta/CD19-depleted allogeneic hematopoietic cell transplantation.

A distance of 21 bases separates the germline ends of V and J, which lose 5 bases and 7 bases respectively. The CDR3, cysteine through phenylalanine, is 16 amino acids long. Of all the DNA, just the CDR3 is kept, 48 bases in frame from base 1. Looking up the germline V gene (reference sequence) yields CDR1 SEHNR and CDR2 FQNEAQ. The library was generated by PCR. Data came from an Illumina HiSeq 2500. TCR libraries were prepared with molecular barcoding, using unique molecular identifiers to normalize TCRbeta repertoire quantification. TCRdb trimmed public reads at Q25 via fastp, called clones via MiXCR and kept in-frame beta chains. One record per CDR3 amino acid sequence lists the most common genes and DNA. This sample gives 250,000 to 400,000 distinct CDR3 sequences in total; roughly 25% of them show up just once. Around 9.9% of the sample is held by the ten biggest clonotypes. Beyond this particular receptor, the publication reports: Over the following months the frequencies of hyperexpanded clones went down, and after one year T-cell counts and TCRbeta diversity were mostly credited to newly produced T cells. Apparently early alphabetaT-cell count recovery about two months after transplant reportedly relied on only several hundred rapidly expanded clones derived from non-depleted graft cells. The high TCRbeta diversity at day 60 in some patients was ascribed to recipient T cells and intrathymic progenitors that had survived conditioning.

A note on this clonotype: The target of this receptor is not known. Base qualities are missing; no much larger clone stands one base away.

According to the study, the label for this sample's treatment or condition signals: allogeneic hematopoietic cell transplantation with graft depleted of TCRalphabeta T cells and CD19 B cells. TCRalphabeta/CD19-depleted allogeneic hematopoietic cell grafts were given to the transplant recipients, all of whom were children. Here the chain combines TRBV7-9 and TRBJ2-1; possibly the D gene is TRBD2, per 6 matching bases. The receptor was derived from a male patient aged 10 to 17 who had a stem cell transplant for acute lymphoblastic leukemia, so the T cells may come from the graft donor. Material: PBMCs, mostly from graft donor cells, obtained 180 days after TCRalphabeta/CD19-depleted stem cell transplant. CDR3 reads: CASSLDLALGTNEQFF. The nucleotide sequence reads TGTGCCAGCAGCCTGGACCTAGCGTTAGGTACGAATGAGCAGTTCTTC.